This T cell receptor beta chain comes out of a study of OX40 agonist ivuxolimab in advanced cancers. For the study at large: From 23 to 79 years was the age range, with a mean of roughly 64 years, and about 78% were male. Prior therapy, whether anti-PD-1, anti-PD-L1 or anti-CTLA-4, was allowed, and approximately 37% had some. Three patients, one with hepatocellular carcinoma and two with cutaneous melanoma, achieved partial responses.

Trimming stripped 1 base from V and 4 bases from J, with 8 bases between. The CDR3 spans 14 residues. Germline V lookup: CDR1 MGHDK, CDR2 SYGVNS. The assay was immunoSEQ multiplex PCR, and TCRdb's table has in-frame clones only and misses some. The profile covers tens of thousands of clones, with 90% to 95% appearing a single time and around 10% taken by the ten largest. Blood sampling was done at baseline, cycle 4 day 1, and cycle 7 day 1. The rearrangement links TRBV25-1 to TRBJ1-3; D perhaps matches TRBD1 (5 bases). The clonotype comes from an adult with an advanced solid tumor such as melanoma, head and neck, liver or kidney cancer. The sequencing used CD4+ or CD8+ T cells sorted from blood, collected in a trial of the OX40 agonist ivuxolimab. The CDR3 reads CASSEWGSGNTIYF. CDR3 DNA sequence: TGTGCCAGCAGTGAATGGGGGTCCGGAAACACCATATATTTT. The full variable domain, rest sourced from reference TRBV25-1 and TRBJ1-3, is EADIYQTPRYLVIGTGKKITLECSQTMGHDKMYWYQQDPGMELHLIHYSYGVNSTEKGDLSSESTVSRIRTEHFPLTLESARPSHTSQYLCASSEWGSGNTIYFGEGSWLTVV.